The rows below give T cell receptor beta chains drawn from one sample of a study of OX40 agonist ivuxolimab in advanced cancers. Using immunoSEQ multiplex PCR, the repertoire was profiled, and TCRdb retains in-frame clones only, with some absent. The sample yields roughly 89,000 clones, around 83% seen once. The sequences come from CD4+ or CD8+ T cells sorted from blood, collected in a trial of the OX40 agonist ivuxolimab. The receptors derive from an adult with an advanced solid tumor such as melanoma, head and neck, liver or kidney cancer. The CDR3 runs from the conserved cysteine through the conserved F or W. A D gene is named only where the DNA matches it firmly. Clone size is shown for a subset of rows, as once, few, many or a class of expanded clone.

>.|TRBJ1-2|TRBV5-4|.
TGTGCCAGCAGCTTGGTGGGGGTGCGGGATGGCTACACCTTC
CASSLVGVRDGYTF
>.|TRBJ2-1|TRBV27|.
TGTGCCAGCACGAATTCCTACAATGAGCAGTTCTTC
CASTNSYNEQFF
>.|TRBJ2-1|TRBV20-1|.
TGCAGTGCCCAGGCCAATGAGCAGTTCTTC
CSAQANEQFF
>TRBD2|TRBJ2-1|TRBV7-3|.
TGTGCCAGCAGCGCGTTGGGGACTAGCGGGGGTGAGCAGTTCTTC
CASSALGTSGGEQFF
>.|TRBJ1-1|TRBV2|.
TGTGCCACCTCGAACACTGAAGCTTTCTTT
CATSNTEAFF
>.|TRBJ1-1|TRBV15|.
TGTGCCACCTGCGAGTCGGTGAACACTGAAGCTTTCTTT
CATCESVNTEAFF
>.|TRBJ2-5|TRBV7-2|.
TGTGCCAGCAGCTTAGTCGGGGGAGAGGTGGAGACCCAGTACTTC
CASSLVGGEVETQYF
>.|TRBJ1-5|TRBV18|.
TGTGCCAGCTCATCGGACAGCAATCAGCCCCAGCATTTT
CASSSDSNQPQHF
>.|TRBJ2-1|TRBV7-2|.
TGTGCCAGCAGCTTAAGAACCCCTCGACCGAATGAGCAGTTCTTC
CASSLRTPRPNEQFF
>.|TRBJ2-3|TRBV7-9|.
TGTGCCAGCAGCTTAAATCGCGGACTCATACAGAAGTATTTT
CASSLNRGLIQKYF
>.|TRBJ1-3|TRBV19|.
TGTGCCAGTAGGGGTTCGAGTCCATCTGGAAACACCATATATTTT
CASRGSSPSGNTIYF
>TRBD1|TRBJ1-6|TRBV11-3|few
TGTGCCAGCAGCCCTACAGGGGAAACACCCCTCCACTTT
CASSPTGETPLHF
>TRBD2|TRBJ2-3|TRBV7-9|.
TGTGCCAGCAGCCCCCCCTTTGGGGGGGTTGGGGGTACGCAGTATTTT
CASSPPFGGVGGTQYF
>.|TRBJ2-7|TRBV5-8|medium-sized
TGTGCCAGCAGGAATACTGGCTCCTACGAGCAGTACTTC
CASRNTGSYEQYF
>TRBD1|TRBJ1-1|TRBV10-2|.
TGCGCCGTAGAGGGGGCTAACACTGAAGCTTTCTTT
CAVEGANTEAFF
>.|TRBJ1-2|TRBV7-8|medium-sized
TGTGCCAGCAGCTTAGCCCCTGGACTTTTCTATAACTATGGCTACACCTTC
CASSLAPGLFYNYGYTF